This TCR beta chain is drawn from a study of blood T cell repertoires in COVID-19. Generated by immunoSEQ multiplex PCR, the TCRdb table keeps only in-frame clones and is missing some. The table shows about 70,000 clones, with around 83% occurring only once. The clonotype originates from a man aged 65-85 years with active COVID-19. Specimen: peripheral blood.

This CDR3 reads CASSLAGTPEAFF. Written as DNA, the CDR3 is TGTGCCAGCAGCTTGGCCGGGACACCTGAAGCTTTCTTT. The J gene is TRBJ1-1, the V gene TRBV5-4, with D tentatively TRBD1 (6 bases). There are 13 residues in the CDR3. CDR1 is SGHNT, CDR2 YYREEE, per germline (reference sequence). V was trimmed by 0 bases and J by 6 bases, leaving 9 bases between them.